This T cell receptor (beta chain) stems from a study of identical twins. From germline, CDR1 is SGHVS and CDR2 FQNEAQ. The V and J ends lost 5 bases and 4 bases respectively, with 24 bases between them. CDR3 length equals 19 residues. TCRdb re-analysed the 5' RACE reads in MiXCR, keeping a single row per CDR3 protein. Here the sample spans 200,000 to 250,000 distinct CDR3 sequences, about an eighth being singletons. This sample was also put to use in a study of yellow fever vaccine responses in identical twins.

The V call is TRBV7-8, the J call TRBJ2-6; D might be TRBD2 (6 bases). The sequenced sample was memory (CD45RO+) T cells sorted from blood. The receptor was derived from a woman aged 18 to 35 in good health. The CDR3, as DNA: TGTGCCAGCAGCGGAATTGGAGGGCCGATGAGGTCCGGGGCCAACGTCCTGACTTTC. Translated, it gives CASSGIGGPMRSGANVLTF. Based on the CDR3 plus reference TRBV7-8 and TRBJ2-6, the full variable domain is GAGVSQSPRYKVAKRGQDVALRCDPISGHVSLFWYQQALGQGPEFLTYFQNEAQLDKSGLPSDRFFAERPEGSVSTLKIQRTQQEDSAVYLCASSGIGGPMRSGANVLTFGAGSRLTVL.